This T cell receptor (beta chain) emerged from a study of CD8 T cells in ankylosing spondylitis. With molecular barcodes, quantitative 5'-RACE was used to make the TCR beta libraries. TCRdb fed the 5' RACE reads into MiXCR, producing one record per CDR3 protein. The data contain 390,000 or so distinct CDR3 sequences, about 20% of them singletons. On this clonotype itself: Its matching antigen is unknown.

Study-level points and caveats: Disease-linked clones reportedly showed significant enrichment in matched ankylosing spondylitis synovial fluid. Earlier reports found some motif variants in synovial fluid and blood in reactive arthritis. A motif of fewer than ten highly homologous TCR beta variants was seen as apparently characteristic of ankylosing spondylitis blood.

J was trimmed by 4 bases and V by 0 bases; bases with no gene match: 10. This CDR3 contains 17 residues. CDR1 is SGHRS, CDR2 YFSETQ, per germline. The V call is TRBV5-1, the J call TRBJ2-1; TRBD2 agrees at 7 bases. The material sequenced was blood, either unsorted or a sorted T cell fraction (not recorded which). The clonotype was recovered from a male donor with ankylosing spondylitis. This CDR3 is CASSLEVGAGQYNEQFF. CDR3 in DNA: TGCGCCAGCAGCTTGGAAGTAGGAGCGGGGCAATACAATGAGCAGTTCTTC.